This T cell receptor beta chain originates from a study of a mutant IDH1 vaccine in newly diagnosed glioma. With 2 bases clipped from V and 9 bases from J, the junction kept 4 bases outside the gene matches. Germline assignment: CDR1 SGHVS and CDR2 FQNEAQ. This CDR3 region has 14 residues. Profiled with immunoSEQ multiplex PCR; TCRdb holds only in-frame clones, not every one. The data show over 50,000 clones, around three quarters seen once. General study points: Evidence of vaccine-induced immune responses was documented in roughly 93% of patients.

Details on this clone: What it binds is not known.

Specified time point: week 47, end of study. The study gave 300 ug of mutant IDH1 20-mer peptide per vaccine dose, with topical imiquimod. Diagnosis in the donors showed new WHO grade 3 or 4 astrocytomas that were IDH1-mutant and ATRX-lost. This sequence was found in a woman aged 35 to 49 with glioma. Some clones in this sample may be carry-over from other donors' samples. The J gene is TRBJ1-6, the V gene TRBV7-8; 7 bases agree with TRBD1. The sequencing used PBMCs, collected from a glioma patient whose treatment included an IDH1 peptide vaccine. CDR3 protein: CASSLSRDSSPLHF. For the CDR3, the DNA is TGTGCCAGCAGCTTATCCCGGGACAGTTCACCCCTCCACTTT.